The T cell receptor (beta chain) under discussion was sequenced for a study of blood T cell repertoires in COVID-19. For the study at large: COVID-19 samples from acute and convalescent phases originated in the United States, Italy and Spain. PBMCs, B-cell-depleted T cells, or T cells provided the cDNA or gDNA that made up the material.

CDR3 size: 17 residues. The J segment lost 1 base and the V segment lost 5 bases, leaving 6 bases of the junction unmatched. The germline gives CDR1 SEHNR, CDR2 FQNEAQ (reference sequence). Profiled with immunoSEQ multiplex PCR; TCRdb holds only in-frame clones, not every one. The repertoire has 150,000 to 200,000 clones, under 85% of them found once; the top ten carry around 7.3%. The chain has TRBV7-9 and TRBJ2-2; 11 bases align to TRBD2. Sequencing was done on a sample of peripheral blood. This clonotype was obtained from a woman between 70 and 85 years old with COVID-19, enrolled during active disease. CDR3 loop: CASSTLGLAENTGELFF. The CDR3 bases are TGTGCCAGCAGCACCCTGGGACTAGCGGAGAACACCGGGGAGCTGTTTTTT.